These 23 T cell receptor beta chains share one sample of origin, sequenced in a study of blood T cells in healthy people across ages. It was with a sample-barcoded 5' primer and a J-beta primer mix that a second PCR of roughly 7 to 12 cycles was run. TCRdb analysed the 5' RACE reads with MiXCR anew, one entry per CDR3 protein. The sample lists 660,000 or so distinct CDR3 sequences; under 70% were seen once. The material sequenced was blood. Source of these receptors: a man aged 55-75 years in good health.

The rearrangement joins TRBV19 to TRBJ2-4; 12 nucleotides line up with TRBD2. The J call is doubtful: the DNA matches TRBJ2-5 better. Germline V CDR1 and CDR2: LNHDA, SQIVND (reference sequence). The CDR3 spans 16 residues. The CDR3 DNA is TGTGCCACCCGAGGGATGACTAGCGGGGGATGGGAGACCCAGTACTTC. Translated, it gives CATRGMTSGGWETQYF.

This chain's CDR3 is CAISESRGQGSGEQFF. The CDR3 DNA follows: TGTGCCATCAGTGAGTCCCGGGGACAGGGTAGTGGTGAGCAGTTCTTC. The rearrangement joins TRBV10-3 to TRBJ2-1, with TRBD1 identical over 9 bases. The CDR3 is 16 amino acids. Germline loops: CDR1 ENHRY, CDR2 SYGVKD. V was pared by 0 bases and J by 9 bases, with 9 bases of the junction left unmatched.

The CDR3 coding sequence is TGTGCCAGCAGTCCCACTCTAGCGGGGGAGCAGTTCTTC. Translated, it gives CASSPTLAGEQFF. The rearrangement links TRBV6-2 or TRBV6-3 to TRBJ2-1, with 9 bases fitting TRBD2. The V gene's germline CDR1 is MNHEY and CDR2 SVGEGT. V lost 5 bases and J lost 10; bases outside the gene matches: 6. The CDR3 is 13 residues long.

This chain connects TRBV2 to TRBJ1-2, with D perhaps TRBD1 (6 bases). V was cut by 8 bases and J by 2 bases, with 12 bases left in between. There are 13 residues in the CDR3. In germline, CDR1 is SNHLY, CDR2 FYNNEI. In DNA form, the CDR3 reads TGTGCCAGCCGTCTTGGACAGAACTATGGCTACACCTTC. Encoded protein: CASRLGQNYGYTF.

The CDR3 DNA sequence: TGTGCCAGCAGCTTGGCCGGCCCAAGGACGGGAAACACCATATATTTT. Residues: CASSLAGPRTGNTIYF. The chain carries TRBV5-5 and TRBJ1-3; no definite D call. V was cut by 0 bases and J by 4 bases, with 14 bases left in between. The CDR3 runs 16 residues. Germline V gene lookup returns CDR1 SGHKS and CDR2 YYEKEE (reference sequence).

The rearrangement links TRBV12-3 or TRBV12-4 to TRBJ1-2, with TRBD1 as a possible D gene (5 bases). The CDR3 is made up of 14 amino acids. V lost 3 bases to trimming and J lost 7 bases, with 15 bases between them. CDR3 in DNA: TGTGCCAGCAGTTTCGGGACTGCCACTCGTGGCTACACCTTC. Translated, it gives CASSFGTATRGYTF.

This chain connects TRBV20-1 to TRBJ2-3, with a possible D match to TRBD2 (6 bases). CDR3 size: 14 residues. The V gene's germline CDR1 is DFQATT and CDR2 SNEGSKA (reference sequence). Written as DNA, the CDR3 is TGCAGCCCCTTTAACCAAGGAGGGACAGATACGCAGTATTTT. Residues: CSPFNQGGTDTQYF.

This clonotype was recorded only once. J is TRBJ2-1 and V is TRBV9, with D uncertain. Germline V gene lookup returns CDR1 SGDLS and CDR2 YYNGEE. Trimming shortened V by 4 bases and J by 5 bases, and 16 bases separated the two germline ends. The CDR3 runs 15 residues. CDR3 protein: CASSLLGEWNNEQFF. In DNA, the CDR3 is TGTGCCAGCAGCCTCCTAGGCGAGTGGAACAATGAGCAGTTCTTC.

The chain combines TRBV6-1 with TRBJ2-7; 7 bases are shared with TRBD2. This CDR3 spans 13 amino acids. The germline gives CDR1 MNHNS, CDR2 SASEGT. Trimming removed 2 bases from V and 4 bases from J; junction bases left unmatched: 2. CDR3 in DNA: TGTGCCAGCAGTGAACGGGAGGAATACGAGCAGTACTTC. Translating gives CASSEREEYEQYF.

The chain is built from TRBV20-1 and TRBJ2-7; 12 positions agree with TRBD1. The ends lost 3 bases at V and 3 bases at J; junction bases unmatched: 6. Germline V CDR1 and CDR2: DFQATT, SNEGSKA (reference sequence). The CDR3 sequence is 15 residues long. CDR3 DNA sequence: TGCAGTGCTAGCGGGACAGGGGGCCGCATCTACGAGCAGTACTTC. Its protein is CSASGTGGRIYEQYF.

The V call is TRBV24-1, the J call TRBJ2-1, with TRBD1 matching 7 bases. The germline V gene has CDR1 KGHDR and CDR2 SFDVKD. V lost 5 bases and J lost 3; bases outside the gene matches: 3. The CDR3 loop spans 14 amino acids. CDR3 in amino acids: CATSVTGIYNEQFF. CDR3 coding DNA: TGTGCCACCAGTGTGACAGGGATCTACAATGAGCAGTTCTTC.

The V and J genes are TRBV5-1 and TRBJ2-3, with D unclear. V lost 4 bases, J lost 8 bases, and 14 bases lay in between. The length of the CDR3 is 13 residues. The germline gives CDR1 SGHRS, CDR2 YFSETQ. The CDR3 DNA reads TGCGCCAGCAGCCCATCACAGTTGGCTACGCAGTATTTT. Translating gives CASSPSQLATQYF.

With regard to this clonotype: Its ends do not fully match the called genes, so a read error is possible. The CDR3 bases are TGTGCCAGCGGCCAGGCCCCGGGACAGGGGAAGGCCAGCACCTTC. Its protein is CASGQAPGQGKASTF. This chain joins TRBV4-2 and TRBJ1-2; TRBD1 matches 10 bases. This CDR3 region has 15 residues. Germline V lookup: CDR1 LGHNA, CDR2 YNFKEQ.

This clonotype appeared a few times. The J gene is TRBJ2-1, the V gene TRBV2; 14 positions agree with TRBD2. Germline trimming cut 6 bases from V and 6 bases from J; bases unmatched to any gene: 7. This CDR3 has 16 residues. The germline V gene encodes CDR1 SNHLY and CDR2 FYNNEI. The CDR3 DNA is TGTGCCAGCAGGGCCCGGACTAGCGGGGGGTTCAATGAGCAGTTCTTC. It is translated as CASRARTSGGFNEQFF. The full variable domain, with the rest looked up from reference TRBV2 and TRBJ2-1, is EPEVTQTPSHQVTQMGQEVILRCVPISNHLYFYWYRQILGQKVEFLVSFYNNEISEKSEIFDDQFSVERPDGSNFTLKIRSTKLEDSAMYFCASRARTSGGFNEQFFGPGTRLTVL.

The chain combines TRBV4-2 with TRBJ2-6, with 11 bases lining up with TRBD1. The CDR3 sequence is 18 residues long. Germline V CDR1 and CDR2: LGHNA, YNFKEQ. Trimming took 1 base from V and 2 from J; bases not matched to a gene: 4. Here the CDR3 DNA reads TGTGCCAGCAGCCAAGCCGGGACAGGGGGACCTGGGGCCAACGTCCTGACTTTC. Its translation: CASSQAGTGGPGANVLTF.

This clonotype was detected a few times. The genes are TRBV27 and TRBJ2-7; D is unclear. The CDR3 length is 8 residues. Trimming took off 4 bases at V and 10 bases at J, with 2 bases between the two ends. Germline V gene lookup returns CDR1 MNHEY and CDR2 SMNVEV (reference sequence). CDR3: CASSSQYF. The DNA for the CDR3 is TGTGCCAGCAGTTCCCAGTACTTC.

The genes are TRBV20-1 and TRBJ2-3; no clear D. Trimming cost V 1 base and J 5 bases, with 13 bases left between them. The CDR3 has 14 amino acids. CDR1 and CDR2 (germline): DFQATT, SNEGSKA (reference sequence). The CDR3 region is CSARGVEWVDTQYF. DNA for the CDR3: TGCAGTGCTAGAGGGGTCGAATGGGTAGATACGCAGTATTTT.

This clonotype was observed a handful of times. This chain links TRBV2 with TRBJ2-4; TRBD1 or TRBD2 may be the D gene (6 bases each). The V end was cut by 6 bases, the J end by 7 bases, with 19 bases between. From germline, CDR1 is SNHLY and CDR2 FYNNEI. The CDR3 contains 15 residues. CDR3 protein: CASRRGATTGNIQYF. CDR3 nucleotide sequence: TGTGCCAGCAGGAGGGGGGCGACGACCGGGAACATTCAGTACTTC.

The chain couples TRBV19 to TRBJ1-1; possibly TRBD1 for D (6 bases). The CDR3 runs to 14 residues. V lost 7 bases, J lost 1 base, and 13 bases lay in between. CDR1 is LNHDA, CDR2 SQIVND, per germline (reference sequence). The CDR3 sequence: CASNDGGANTEAFF. For the CDR3, the DNA is TGTGCCAGTAATGATGGGGGGGCGAACACTGAAGCTTTCTTT.

The count of this clonotype is one. The junction and the germline gene differ at one end; a read error may be behind it. V and J are TRBV5-1 and TRBJ2-5; D unresolved. There are 14 residues in the CDR3. Germline lookup yields CDR1 SGHRS and CDR2 YFSETQ. The CDR3 region has the DNA TGCGCCAGCAGCCGAGAGAACTTACAAGAGACCCGGTACTTC. It translates to CASSRENLQETRYF. The variable domain in full, with the rest retrieved from reference TRBV5-1 and TRBJ2-5, is KAGVTQTPRYLIKTRGQQVTLSCSPISGHRSVSWYQQTPGQGLQFLFEYFSETQRNKGNFPGRFSGRQFSNSRSEMNVSTLELGDSALYLCASSRENLQETRYFGPGTRLLVL.

The chain combines TRBV13 with TRBJ1-2; D gene uncertain. The CDR3 totals 16 residues. V gave up 5 bases and J gave up 2 bases, with 18 bases separating them. Germline-derived CDR1 and CDR2 are PRHDT and FYEKMQ (reference sequence). This CDR3 reads CASSVASTGRNYGYTF. DNA of the CDR3: TGTGCCAGCAGCGTCGCCTCGACCGGGCGGAACTATGGCTACACCTTC.

This CDR3 is CASSQSRSSYNEQFF. The CDR3 DNA is TGCGCCAGCAGCCAGAGCAGGAGCTCCTACAATGAGCAGTTCTTC. This sequence joins TRBV4-1 and TRBJ2-1; D uncertain. CDR3 size: 15 residues. Germline V lookup: CDR1 MGHRA, CDR2 YSYEKL. Deletions cut 3 bases from V and 0 bases from J, with 9 bases between.

There are a few counts of this clonotype. The chain employs TRBV21-1 and TRBJ2-7. TRBV21-1 is a pseudogene segment. The CDR3 runs 14 residues. This chain's CDR3 is CASGKNGRTYEQYF. In DNA form, the CDR3 reads TGTGCCAGCGGGAAAAATGGACGGACCTACGAGCAGTACTTC.